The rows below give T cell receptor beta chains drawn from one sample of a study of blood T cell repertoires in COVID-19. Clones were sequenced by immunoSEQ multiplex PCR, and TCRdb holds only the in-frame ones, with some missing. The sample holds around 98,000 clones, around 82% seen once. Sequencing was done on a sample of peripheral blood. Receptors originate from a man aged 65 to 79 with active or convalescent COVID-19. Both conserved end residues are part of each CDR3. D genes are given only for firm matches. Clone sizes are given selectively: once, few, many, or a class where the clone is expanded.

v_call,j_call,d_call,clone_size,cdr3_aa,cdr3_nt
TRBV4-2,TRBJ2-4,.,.,CASRQGNIQYF,TGTGCCAGCCGTCAGGGGAACATTCAGTACTTC
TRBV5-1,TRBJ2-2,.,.,CASSRSAVRGELFF,TGCGCCAGCAGCCGGTCAGCGGTTCGGGGGGAGCTGTTTTTT
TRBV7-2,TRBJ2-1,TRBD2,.,CASSLGTSGDNEQFF,TGTGCCAGCAGCTTGGGAACTAGCGGGGACAATGAGCAGTTCTTC
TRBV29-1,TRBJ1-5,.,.,CSVEGGRNQPQHF,TGCAGCGTTGAGGGAGGGCGGAATCAGCCCCAGCATTTT
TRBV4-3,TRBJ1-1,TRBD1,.,CASSQDRDRWGTEAFF,TGCGCCAGCAGCCAAGACAGGGACAGGTGGGGAACTGAAGCTTTCTTT
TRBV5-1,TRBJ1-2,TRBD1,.,CASSLGQGASGYTF,TGCGCCAGCAGCTTGGGACAGGGGGCGTCAGGCTACACCTTC
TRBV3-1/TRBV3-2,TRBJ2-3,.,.,CASRPRVGGSTDTQYF,TGTGCCAGCAGGCCTCGGGTGGGGGGTAGCACAGATACGCAGTATTTT
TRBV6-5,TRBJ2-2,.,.,CAADRIDTGELFF,TGTGCCGCCGACAGGATAGACACCGGGGAGCTGTTTTTT
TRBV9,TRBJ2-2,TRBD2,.,CASSVLAGGRTGELFF,TGTGCCAGCAGCGTATTAGCGGGGGGAAGGACCGGGGAGCTGTTTTTT
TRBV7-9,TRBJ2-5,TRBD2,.,CASRVGGGDETQYF,TGTGCCAGCAGGGTCGGGGGGGGAGATGAGACCCAGTACTTC
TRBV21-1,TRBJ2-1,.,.,CASSKGGWRNEQFF,TGTGCCAGCAGCAAAGGTGGCTGGCGGAATGAGCAGTTCTTC
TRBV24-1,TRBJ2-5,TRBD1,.,CAVQGAREGPQYF,TGTGCCGTTCAGGGGGCAAGAGAGGGACCCCAGTACTTC
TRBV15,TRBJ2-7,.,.,CATSRDISYEQYF,TGTGCCACCAGCCGGGACATCTCCTACGAGCAGTACTTC
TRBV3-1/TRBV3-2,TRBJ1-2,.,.,CASSHGRRGSYGYTF,TGTGCCAGCAGCCACGGGCGCAGGGGAAGCTATGGCTACACCTTC
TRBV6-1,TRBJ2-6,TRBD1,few,CASSEGQGYGANVLTF,TGTGCCAGCAGTGAAGGACAGGGCTATGGGGCCAACGTCCTGACTTTC
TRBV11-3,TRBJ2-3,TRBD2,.,CASSNAGTRGGSDTQYF,TGTGCCAGCAGCAATGCCGGGACCCGGGGGGGATCAGATACGCAGTATTTT
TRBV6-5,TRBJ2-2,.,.,CASTRGRRVGELFF,TGTGCCAGCACTCGAGGGAGGAGAGTCGGGGAGCTGTTTTTT
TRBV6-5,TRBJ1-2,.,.,CASRFTEPNYGYTF,TGTGCCAGCAGATTCACAGAGCCCAACTATGGCTACACCTTC
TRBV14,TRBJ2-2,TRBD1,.,CASRTGTGTGELFF,TGTGCCAGCAGGACAGGGACGGGCACCGGGGAGCTGTTTTTT
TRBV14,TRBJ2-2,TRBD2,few,CASSQSGGPAGELFF,TGTGCCAGCAGCCAGAGCGGGGGGCCCGCCGGGGAGCTGTTTTTT
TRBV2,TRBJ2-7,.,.,CASSESGDEQYF,TGTGCCAGCAGTGAATCCGGTGACGAGCAGTACTTC
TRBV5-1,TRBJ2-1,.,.,CASSLVGVSNEQFF,TGCGCCAGCAGCTTGGTAGGGGTCTCCAATGAGCAGTTCTTC
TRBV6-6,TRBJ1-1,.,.,CASSPNRPTEAFF,TGTGCCAGCAGCCCAAACAGGCCCACTGAAGCTTTCTTT
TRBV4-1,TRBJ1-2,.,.,CASSLSRENYGYTF,TGCGCCAGCAGCCTCTCGAGGGAAAACTATGGCTACACCTTC
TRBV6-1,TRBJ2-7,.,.,CASSERVASYEQYF,TGTGCCAGCAGTGAACGGGTGGCCTCCTACGAGCAGTACTTC
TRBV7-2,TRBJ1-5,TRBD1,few,CASSLNGRGLQPQHF,TGTGCCAGCAGCTTAAACGGCAGGGGGCTTCAGCCCCAGCATTTT
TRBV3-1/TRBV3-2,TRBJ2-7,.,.,CASSRSQYEQYF,TGTGCCAGCAGCAGATCCCAGTACGAGCAGTACTTC
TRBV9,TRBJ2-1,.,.,CASSVGQYNEQFF,TGTGCCAGCAGCGTAGGACAGTACAATGAGCAGTTCTTC
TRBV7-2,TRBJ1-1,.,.,CASSHGTLNTEAFF,TGTGCCAGCAGCCACGGGACACTCAACACTGAAGCTTTCTTT
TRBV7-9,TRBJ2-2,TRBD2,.,CASSLWEGAGELFF,TGTGCCAGCAGCTTATGGGAGGGCGCCGGGGAGCTGTTTTTT
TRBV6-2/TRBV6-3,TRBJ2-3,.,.,CASSFTGGKDTQYF,TGTGCCAGCAGTTTTACGGGGGGCAAAGATACGCAGTATTTT
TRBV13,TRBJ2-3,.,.,CASSLGVKGDTQYF,TGTGCCAGCAGCTTAGGGGTAAAGGGGGATACGCAGTATTTT
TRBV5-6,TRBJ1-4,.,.,CASSLGGFGLFF,TGTGCCAGCAGCTTGGGCGGATTCGGACTGTTTTTT
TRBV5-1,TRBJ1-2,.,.,CASSLDTGWAYGYTF,TGCGCCAGCAGCTTGGATACGGGGTGGGCCTATGGCTACACCTTC
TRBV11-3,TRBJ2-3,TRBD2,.,CASGTSDTDTQYF,TGTGCCAGCGGGACTAGCGACACAGATACGCAGTATTTT
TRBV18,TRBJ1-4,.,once,CASSPGRTGGEKLFF,TGTGCCAGCTCACCGGGGCGGACGGGGGGCGAAAAACTGTTTTTT